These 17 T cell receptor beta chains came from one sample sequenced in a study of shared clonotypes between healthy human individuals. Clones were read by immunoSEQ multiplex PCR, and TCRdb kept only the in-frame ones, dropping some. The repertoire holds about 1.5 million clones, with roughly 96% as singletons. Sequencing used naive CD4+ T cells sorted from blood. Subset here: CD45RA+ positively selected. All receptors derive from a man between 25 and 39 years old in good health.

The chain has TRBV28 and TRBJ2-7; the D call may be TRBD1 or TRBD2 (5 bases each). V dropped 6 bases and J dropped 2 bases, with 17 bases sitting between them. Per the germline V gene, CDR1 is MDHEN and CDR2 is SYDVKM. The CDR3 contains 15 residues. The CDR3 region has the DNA TGTGCCAGCAGCGTAGTGAGGGGTTTCACCTACGAGCAGTACTTC. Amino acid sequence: CASSVVRGFTYEQYF.

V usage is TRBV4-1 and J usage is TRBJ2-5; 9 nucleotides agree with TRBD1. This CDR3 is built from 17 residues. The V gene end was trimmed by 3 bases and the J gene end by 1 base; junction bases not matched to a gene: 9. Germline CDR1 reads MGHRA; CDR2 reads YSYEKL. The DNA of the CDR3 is TGCGCCAGCAGCCAGGGACAGGGAGGGTCTCGCCAAGAGACCCAGTACTTC. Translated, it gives CASSQGQGGSRQETQYF.

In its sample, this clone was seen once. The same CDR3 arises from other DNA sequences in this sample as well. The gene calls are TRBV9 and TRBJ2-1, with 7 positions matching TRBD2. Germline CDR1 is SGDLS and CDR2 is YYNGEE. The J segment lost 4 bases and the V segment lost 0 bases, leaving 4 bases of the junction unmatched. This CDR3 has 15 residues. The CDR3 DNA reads TGTGCCAGCAGCGTAGAAGCGGGGTCTTACAATGAGCAGTTCTTC. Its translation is CASSVEAGSYNEQFF.

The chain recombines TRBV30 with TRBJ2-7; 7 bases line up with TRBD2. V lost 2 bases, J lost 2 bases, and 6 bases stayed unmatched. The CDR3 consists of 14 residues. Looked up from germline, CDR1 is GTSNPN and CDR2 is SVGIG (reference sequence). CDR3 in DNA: TGTGCCTGGAGTTGGTCTAGCGGTCCCTACGAGCAGTACTTC. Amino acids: CAWSWSSGPYEQYF.

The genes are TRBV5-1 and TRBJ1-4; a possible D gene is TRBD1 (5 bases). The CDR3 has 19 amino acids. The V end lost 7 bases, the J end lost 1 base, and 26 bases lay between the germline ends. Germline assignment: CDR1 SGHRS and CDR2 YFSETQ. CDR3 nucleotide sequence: TGCGCCAGCCACGAGGGACGGGATCCCGGGTTTGTAACTAATGAAAAACTGTTTTTT. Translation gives CASHEGRDPGFVTNEKLFF.

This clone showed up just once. The CDR3 coding sequence is TGTGCCAGCAGTGAAGCCGGGACTAGCGGTCAAGAGACCCAGTACTTC. Translation gives CASSEAGTSGQETQYF. This chain uses TRBV6-1 with TRBJ2-5, with 11 bases matching TRBD2. The CDR3 is 16 amino acids. Germline values: CDR1 MNHNS, CDR2 SASEGT. V lost 0 bases to trimming and J lost 2 bases; unmatched junction nucleotides: 2.

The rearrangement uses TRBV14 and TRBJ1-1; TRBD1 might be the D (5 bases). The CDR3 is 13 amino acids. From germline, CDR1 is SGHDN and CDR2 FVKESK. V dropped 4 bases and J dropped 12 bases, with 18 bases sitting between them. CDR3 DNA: TGTGCCAGCAGCCGAATATCGTACACAGGAACTTTCTTT. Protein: CASSRISYTGTFF.

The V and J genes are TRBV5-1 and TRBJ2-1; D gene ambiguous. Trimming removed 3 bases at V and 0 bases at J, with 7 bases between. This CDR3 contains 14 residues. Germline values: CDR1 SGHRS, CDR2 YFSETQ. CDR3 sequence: CASSSSASYNEQFF. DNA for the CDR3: TGCGCCAGCAGCTCCTCCGCCTCCTACAATGAGCAGTTCTTC.

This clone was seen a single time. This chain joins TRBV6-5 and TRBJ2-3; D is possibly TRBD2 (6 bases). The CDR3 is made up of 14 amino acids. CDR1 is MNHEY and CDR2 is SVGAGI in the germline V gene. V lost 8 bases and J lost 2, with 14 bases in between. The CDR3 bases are TGTGCCAGCGGTGTGGGAGGATTCACAGATACGCAGTATTTT. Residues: CASGVGGFTDTQYF.

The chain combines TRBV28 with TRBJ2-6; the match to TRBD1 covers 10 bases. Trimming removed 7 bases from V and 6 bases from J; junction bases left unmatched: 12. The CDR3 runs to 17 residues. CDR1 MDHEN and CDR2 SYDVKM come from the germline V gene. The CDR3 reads CASTQGGTGDLANVLTF. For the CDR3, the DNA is TGTGCCAGCACTCAAGGGGGGACAGGGGACCTGGCCAACGTCCTGACTTTC.

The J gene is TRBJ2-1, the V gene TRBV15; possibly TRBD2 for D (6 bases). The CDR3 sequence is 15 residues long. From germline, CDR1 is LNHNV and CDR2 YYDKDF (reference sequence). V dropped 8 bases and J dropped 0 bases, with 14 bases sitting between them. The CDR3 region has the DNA TGTGCCACCCAGACGAGCGGGCCCTCCTACAATGAGCAGTTCTTC. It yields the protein CATQTSGPSYNEQFF.

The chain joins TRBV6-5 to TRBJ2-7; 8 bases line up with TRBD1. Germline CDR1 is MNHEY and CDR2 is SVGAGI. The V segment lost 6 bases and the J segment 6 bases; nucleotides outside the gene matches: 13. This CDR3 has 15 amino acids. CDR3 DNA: TGTGCCAGCAGGGACCCGGGACAGGTATATCGCGAGCAGTACTTC. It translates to CASRDPGQVYREQYF.

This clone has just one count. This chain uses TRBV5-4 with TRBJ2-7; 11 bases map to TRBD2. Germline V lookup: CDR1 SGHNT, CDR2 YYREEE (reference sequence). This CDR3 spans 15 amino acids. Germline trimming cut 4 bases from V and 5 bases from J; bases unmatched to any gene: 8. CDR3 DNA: TGTGCCAGCAGCAAGACTAGCGGGGCCCGCCACGAGCAGTACTTC. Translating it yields CASSKTSGARHEQYF.

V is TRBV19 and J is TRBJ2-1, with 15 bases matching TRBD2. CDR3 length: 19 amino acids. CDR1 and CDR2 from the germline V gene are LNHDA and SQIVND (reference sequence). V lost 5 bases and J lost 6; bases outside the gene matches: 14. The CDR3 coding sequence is TGTGCCAGTAGTTTACTGCCGGGACTAGCGGGAGGTTGGGGCAATGAGCAGTTCTTC. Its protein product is CASSLLPGLAGGWGNEQFF.

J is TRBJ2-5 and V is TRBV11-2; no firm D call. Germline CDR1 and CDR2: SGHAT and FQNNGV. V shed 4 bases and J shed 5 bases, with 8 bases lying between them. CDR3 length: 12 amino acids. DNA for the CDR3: TGTGCCAGCAGCTCAATAGAGGAGACCCAGTACTTC. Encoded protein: CASSSIEETQYF.

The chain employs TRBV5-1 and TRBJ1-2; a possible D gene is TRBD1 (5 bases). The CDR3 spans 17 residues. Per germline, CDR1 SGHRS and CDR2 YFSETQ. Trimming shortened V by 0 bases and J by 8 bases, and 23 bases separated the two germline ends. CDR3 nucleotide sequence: TGCGCCAGCAGCTTGGGCGCGACAGAAACCCGACTTGGCGGCTACACCTTC. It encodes CASSLGATETRLGGYTF.

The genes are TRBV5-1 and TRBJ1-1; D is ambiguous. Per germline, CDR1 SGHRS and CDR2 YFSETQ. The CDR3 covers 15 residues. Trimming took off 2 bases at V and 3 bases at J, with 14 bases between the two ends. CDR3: CASSFGRVKDTEAFF. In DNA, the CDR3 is TGCGCCAGCAGCTTTGGTAGGGTCAAGGACACTGAAGCTTTCTTT.